The 19 T cell receptor beta chains below come from one sample, sequenced in a study of OX40 agonist ivuxolimab in advanced cancers. The data were produced by immunoSEQ multiplex PCR, yet TCRdb's version contains in-frame clones alone and is incomplete. In the table there are about 81,000 clones, 85% to 95% of which are singletons. Sequencing was performed on CD4+ or CD8+ T cells sorted from blood, taken in a trial of the OX40 agonist ivuxolimab. The receptors were gathered from an adult with an advanced solid tumor such as melanoma, head and neck, liver or kidney cancer.

The gene calls are TRBV4-3 and TRBJ2-1, with TRBD2 matching 16 bases. The CDR3 loop spans 21 amino acids. Germline CDR1 reads LGHNA; CDR2 reads YSLEER. J lost 7 bases, V lost 2 bases, and 17 bases had no gene match. The CDR3 DNA is TGCGCCAGCAGCCAATCCCTGGCGGGGACTAGCGGGGGGGCCCTGCAAAATGAGCAGTTCTTC. Its protein product is CASSQSLAGTSGGALQNEQFF.

The V and J genes are TRBV5-6 and TRBJ2-4, with 7 bases matching TRBD1. Germline V gene data show CDR1 as SGHDT and CDR2 as YYEEEE. This CDR3 has 13 residues. The V gene end was trimmed by 4 bases and the J gene end by 5 bases; junction bases not matched to a gene: 3. In DNA, the CDR3 is TGTGCCAGCAGCCTGACAGGGCAAAACATTCAGTACTTC. Translated: CASSLTGQNIQYF. Combining the CDR3 with reference TRBV5-6 and TRBJ2-4 gives the whole variable domain DAGVTQSPTHLIKTRGQQVTLRCSPKSGHDTVSWYQQALGQGPQFIFQYYEEEERQRGNFPDRFSGHQFPNYSSELNVNALLLGDSALYLCASSLTGQNIQYFGAGTRLSVL.

The chain has TRBV7-9 and TRBJ1-1; 9 positions agree with TRBD1. V trimming: 4 bases; J trimming: 0 bases; junction bases outside the gene matches: 6. The CDR3 loop spans 16 amino acids. CDR1 is SEHNR and CDR2 is FQNEAQ in the germline V gene (reference sequence). The CDR3 protein is CASSSTGQGMNTEAFF. The CDR3 DNA follows: TGTGCCAGCAGCTCCACCGGACAGGGGATGAACACTGAAGCTTTCTTT.

The chain combines TRBV27 with TRBJ2-7; 9 nucleotides line up with TRBD2. The CDR3 has 16 amino acids. The V segment lost 5 bases and the J segment 5 bases; nucleotides outside the gene matches: 13. Per germline, CDR1 MNHEY and CDR2 SMNVEV (reference sequence). DNA for the CDR3: TGTGCCAGCAGTCTCCCCCCGGCGGGAGGGCCGGACGAGCAGTACTTC. It is translated as CASSLPPAGGPDEQYF.

The rearrangement joins TRBV7-8 to TRBJ2-1; D is uncertain. Trimming pared 1 base from V and 4 bases from J, leaving 11 bases between. The germline V gene has CDR1 SGHVS and CDR2 FQNEAQ. This CDR3 comprises 15 residues. The CDR3 coding sequence is TGTGCCAGCAGCTTAGTGCAATTTCTATACAATGAGCAGTTCTTC. Protein: CASSLVQFLYNEQFF.

CDR3 nucleotides: TGTGCCAGTAGTACGCTCGACTGGGCTCAGCCCCAGCATTTT. This sequence encodes CASSTLDWAQPQHF. The chain uses TRBV19 and TRBJ1-5; D remains ambiguous. CDR1 and CDR2 from the germline V gene are LNHDA and SQIVND (reference sequence). There are 14 residues in the CDR3. The V and J ends lost 4 bases and 6 bases respectively, with 13 bases between them.

V gene TRBV19 combines with J gene TRBJ1-1; D not certain. V gave up 8 bases and J gave up 4 bases, with 8 bases separating them. Germline assignment: CDR1 LNHDA and CDR2 SQIVND (reference sequence). The CDR3 totals 11 residues. CDR3 protein: CASGPGTEAFF. CDR3 DNA sequence: TGTGCCAGTGGGCCCGGCACTGAAGCTTTCTTT.

The chain has TRBV19 and TRBJ1-5; D not resolved. V lost 8 bases and J 5 bases, leaving 16 bases between the germline ends. Germline assignment: CDR1 LNHDA and CDR2 SQIVND (reference sequence). The CDR3 is made up of 14 amino acids. CDR3 residues: CASSWVYGDQPQHF. DNA of the CDR3: TGTGCCAGTTCTTGGGTGTATGGGGATCAGCCCCAGCATTTT.

This chain joins TRBV5-6 and TRBJ2-1; D gene unclear. The CDR3 is made up of 14 amino acids. Germline V CDR1 and CDR2: SGHDT, YYEEEE. V was shortened by 4 bases and J by 7 bases, with 15 bases between the two germline ends. The CDR3 region has the DNA TGTGCCAGCAGCCACCCGGGCCTTGGGAATGAGCAGTTCTTC. It yields the protein CASSHPGLGNEQFF.

This sequence joins TRBV9 and TRBJ2-7; 7 bases are shared with TRBD2. This CDR3 is 15 amino acids long. Germline CDR1 reads SGDLS; CDR2 reads YYNGEE. Trimming removed 4 bases from V and 3 bases from J; junction bases left unmatched: 10. CDR3 sequence (DNA): TGTGCCAGCAGCCCTAGTGGGGAGGGACTCTACGAGCAGTACTTC. This encodes CASSPSGEGLYEQYF.

The chain carries TRBV15 and TRBJ2-3; 7 bases fit TRBD2. Germline V CDR1 and CDR2: LNHNV, YYDKDF (reference sequence). After removal of 5 bases from V and 2 bases from J, the junction contained 10 bases not matched to a gene. The CDR3 loop spans 16 amino acids. The CDR3 DNA reads as TGTGCCACCAGCCTCGGACTAGAGGGCCTCACAGATACGCAGTATTTT. This sequence encodes CATSLGLEGLTDTQYF.

This chain joins TRBV11-2 and TRBJ2-7; D call uncertain. With 1 base removed from V and 6 bases from J, the gap between germline ends came to 13 bases. Germline values: CDR1 SGHAT, CDR2 FQNNGV. The CDR3 consists of 14 residues. CDR3 region: CASSLVGPSSEQYF. In DNA form, the CDR3 reads TGTGCCAGCAGCTTAGTGGGCCCATCGTCCGAGCAGTACTTC.

J is TRBJ2-7 and V is TRBV5-5, with TRBD2 matching over 9 bases. The CDR3 is 16 residues long. V shed 0 bases and J 4 bases; nucleotides not matched to a gene: 8. The germline CDR1 and CDR2 sequences are SGHKS and YYEKEE (reference sequence). The CDR3 coding sequence is TGTGCCAGCAGCTTGGCCCGGGCGGGAGGGGATTACGAGCAGTACTTC. Amino acid sequence: CASSLARAGGDYEQYF.

The chain joins TRBV27 to TRBJ1-4; no clear D gene. Trimming stripped 1 base from V and 8 bases from J, with 14 bases between. The CDR3 consists of 15 residues. Germline loops: CDR1 MNHEY, CDR2 SMNVEV (reference sequence). CDR3 in amino acids: CASSLYRASREKLFF. The DNA for the CDR3 is TGTGCCAGCAGTTTATATAGGGCCAGCAGGGAAAAACTGTTTTTT. Looking up the rest from reference TRBV27 and TRBJ1-4 gives the full variable domain: EAQVTQNPRYLITVTGKKLTVTCSQNMNHEYMSWYRQDPGLGLRQIYYSMNVEVTDKGDVPEGYKVSRKEKRNFPLILESPSPNQTSLYFCASSLYRASREKLFFGSGTQLSVL.

This clone occurred once. This chain connects TRBV28 to TRBJ2-1, with TRBD1 as a possible D gene (6 bases). From germline, CDR1 is MDHEN and CDR2 SYDVKM. This CDR3 comprises 19 residues. Deletions cut 7 bases from V and 5 bases from J, with 30 bases between. DNA of the CDR3: TGTGCCAGCAAGGTCCCGGGGACAAGCTCACTGTTAATTAACAATGAGCAGTTCTTC. Translation gives CASKVPGTSSLLINNEQFF.

This sequence joins TRBV9 and TRBJ2-7; tentatively, D is TRBD1 (5 bases). The germline V gene encodes CDR1 SGDLS and CDR2 YYNGEE. The CDR3 is 15 amino acids. Deletions cut 0 bases from V and 1 base from J, with 11 bases between. CDR3 sequence (DNA): TGTGCCAGCAGCGTAGCAGGGCACCTTTCCTACGAGCAGTACTTC. Protein: CASSVAGHLSYEQYF.

The chain employs TRBV4-1 and TRBJ2-7; D is perhaps TRBD1 (5 bases). This CDR3 is 15 amino acids long. Germline-derived CDR1 and CDR2 are MGHRA and YSYEKL. The germline V and J ends were trimmed by 0 bases and 5 bases, with 14 bases remaining between them. CDR3 amino acids: CASSQDHSRVNEQYF. In nucleotides, the CDR3 is TGCGCCAGCAGCCAAGACCATAGCAGGGTTAACGAGCAGTACTTC.

V and J are TRBV15 and TRBJ2-3; tentatively, D is TRBD1 or TRBD2 (6 bases each). The CDR3 has 15 residues. Germline values: CDR1 LNHNV, CDR2 YYDKDF (reference sequence). Deletions cut 0 bases from V and 8 bases from J, with 15 bases between. The DNA for the CDR3 is TGTGCCACCAGCAGAGATATGGCGGAGGGGGGTACGCAGTATTTT. It encodes CATSRDMAEGGTQYF.

The V and J genes are TRBV4-3 and TRBJ1-2, with TRBD1 as a possible D gene (6 bases). CDR1 and CDR2 from the germline V gene are LGHNA and YSLEER. The CDR3 contains 16 residues. V was trimmed by 3 bases and J by 3 bases, leaving 17 bases between them. DNA of the CDR3: TGCGCCAGCAGCCAGTTACAGGGTGCACTCCACTATGGCTACACCTTC. Protein sequence: CASSQLQGALHYGYTF.